One sample yielded the 30 T cell receptor beta chains listed below, sequenced in a study of beta chain features in type 1 diabetes. Antigen specificity for these receptors is unknown. Study observations and caveats: Significant though moderate, a shortening of TCRB CDR3s appeared in all four CD4+ subsets of Type 1 diabetes patients.

Investigators reverse transcribed all isolated RNA, so they sequenced expressed TCRB transcripts. Repertoires were generated with immunoSEQ multiplex PCR, while TCRdb's copy carries only in-frame clones and drops some. The sample shows 150,000 to 200,000 clones, about 63% of them seen only once. The material sequenced was naive CD4+ T cells from blood. These receptors were collected from a man younger than 40 with type 1 diabetes.

Written as DNA, the CDR3 is TGCAGCGCAGGGTGGCACTATGGCTACACCTTC. Encoded protein: CSAGWHYGYTF. The chain couples TRBV29-1 to TRBJ1-2, with a tentative D call TRBD1 (5 bases). Trimming shortened V by 7 bases and J by 3 bases, and 9 bases separated the two germline ends. Germline loops: CDR1 SQVTM, CDR2 ANQGSEA. The CDR3 sequence is 11 residues long.

The sample holds one count of this clone. The chain recombines TRBV10-2 with TRBJ2-3, with D possibly TRBD2 on 6 matching bases. The ends were cut back, 0 bases at V and 2 bases at J, with 18 bases in the middle. Germline V gene data show CDR1 as WSHSY and CDR2 as SAAADI. This CDR3 has 18 amino acids. In DNA, the CDR3 is TGCGCCAGCAGTGAGTCGACGGGAGATAGCGTGTCCACAGATACGCAGTATTTT. Translation: CASSESTGDSVSTDTQYF.

The chain is built from TRBV13 and TRBJ1-1; a weak D match, TRBD1 (5 bases). Germline V gene sequence: CDR1 PRHDT, CDR2 FYEKMQ (reference sequence). V shed 4 bases and J shed 8 bases, with 17 bases lying between them. The CDR3 length is 14 residues. This chain's CDR3 is CASSSGQLLREAFF. The CDR3 nucleotides are TGTGCCAGCAGCTCCGGACAATTGTTAAGGGAAGCTTTCTTT.

The chain recombines TRBV1 with TRBJ2-7. TRBV1 is noted as a pseudogene. The CDR3 runs to 16 residues. CDR3 nucleotide sequence: TGCACCAGCAGCTTCCATCCGGGACCGGAGGACCACGAGCAGTACTTC. Translated, it gives CTSSFHPGPEDHEQYF.

The rearrangement uses TRBV7-9 and TRBJ2-1; TRBD1 matches 7 bases. The CDR3 consists of 16 residues. The V segment lost 0 bases and the J segment 6 bases; nucleotides outside the gene matches: 8. The V gene's germline CDR1 is SEHNR and CDR2 FQNEAQ (reference sequence). CDR3 bases: TGTGCCAGCAGCTTAGCAGGACAGGCCGTCGGCAATGAGCAGTTCTTC. Translated: CASSLAGQAVGNEQFF. Complete variable domain (other parts from reference TRBV7-9 and TRBJ2-1): DTGVSQNPRHKITKRGQNVTFRCDPISEHNRLYWYRQTLGQGPEFLTYFQNEAQLEKSRLLSDRFSAERPKGSFSTLEIQRTEQGDSAMYLCASSLAGQAVGNEQFFGPGTRLTVL.

The chain combines TRBV27 with TRBJ2-7; D perhaps matches TRBD1 (6 bases). This CDR3 is 14 amino acids long. Trimming pared 6 bases from V and 4 bases from J, leaving 16 bases between. From germline, CDR1 is MNHEY and CDR2 SMNVEV (reference sequence). The CDR3 coding sequence is TGTGCCAGCAGATCAGGAGCTACAGGGTACGAGCAGTACTTC. Its translation: CASRSGATGYEQYF.

This clone has a handful of counts. The V gene is TRBV27, the J gene TRBJ2-1, with D perhaps being TRBD1 or TRBD2 (5 bases each). Trimming cost V 5 bases and J 5 bases, with 13 bases left between them. Germline V gene sequence: CDR1 MNHEY, CDR2 SMNVEV (reference sequence). The CDR3 runs to 14 residues. CDR3 protein: CASSGTGLNNEQFF. CDR3 bases: TGTGCCAGCAGTGGGACCGGGCTAAACAATGAGCAGTTCTTC.

The V call is TRBV12-5, the J call TRBJ2-7; D possibly corresponds to TRBD2 (5 bases). Germline CDR1 is LGHNT and CDR2 is FRNRAP. This CDR3 comprises 12 residues. The V and J ends lost 3 bases and 10 bases respectively, with 13 bases between them. DNA for the CDR3: TGTGCTAGTGGTTTTGGTGTGGGAGTACAGTACTTC. Its translation is CASGFGVGVQYF.

V and J are TRBV5-6 and TRBJ2-3, with TRBD1 identical over 9 bases. The CDR3 length is 15 residues. Germline-derived CDR1 and CDR2 are SGHDT and YYEEEE. V gave up 1 base and J gave up 5 bases; unmatched junction bases: 5. The CDR3 sequence: CASSLRGQGGDTQYF. The CDR3 nucleotides are TGTGCCAGCAGCTTGAGGGGACAGGGTGGAGATACGCAGTATTTT.

This clone was seen a handful of times. This chain connects TRBV29-1 to TRBJ2-3, with no clear D. V was shortened by 0 bases and J by 2 bases, with 6 bases between the two germline ends. Per the germline V gene, CDR1 is SQVTM and CDR2 is ANQGSEA. The CDR3 is made up of 13 amino acids. The DNA of the CDR3 is TGCAGCGTTGAAGATGGGCACACAGATACGCAGTATTTT. Protein sequence: CSVEDGHTDTQYF.

This clone was counted between two and nine times. The rearrangement links TRBV5-4 to TRBJ1-5; D remains ambiguous. The germline CDR1 and CDR2 sequences are SGHNT and YYREEE (reference sequence). CDR3 size: 15 residues. The V and J ends lost 0 bases and 0 bases respectively, with 7 bases between them. The CDR3, as DNA: TGTGCCAGCAGCTTGGGAGGAGATAGCAATCAGCCCCAGCATTTT. This encodes CASSLGGDSNQPQHF.

The gene calls are TRBV10-3 and TRBJ2-5; D not certain. CDR1 is ENHRY, CDR2 SYGVKD, per germline. V shed 0 bases and J shed 1 base, with 9 bases lying between them. CDR3 size: 15 residues. The CDR3 DNA follows: TGTGCCATCAGTGAGTCGTCCGGATTCCAAGAGACCCAGTACTTC. Translating it yields CAISESSGFQETQYF.

V is TRBV4-3 and J is TRBJ2-6; possibly TRBD1 for D (6 bases). V shed 0 bases and J shed 3 bases, with 12 bases lying between them. Germline CDR1 reads LGHNA; CDR2 reads YSLEER. CDR3 size: 17 residues. This CDR3 reads CASSQDRHRDGANVLTF. For the CDR3, the DNA is TGCGCCAGCAGCCAAGATCGGCACAGGGATGGGGCCAACGTCCTGACTTTC.

The chain has TRBV29-1 and TRBJ2-7, with D possibly called TRBD1 or TRBD2 (6 bases each). Trimming took off 8 bases at V and 5 bases at J, with 22 bases between the two ends. Germline CDR1 reads SQVTM; CDR2 reads ANQGSEA. This CDR3 spans 14 amino acids. The CDR3 spells CSSLGGQGLNEQYF. For the CDR3, the DNA is TGCAGCTCCCTTGGGGGGCAGGGTCTGAACGAGCAGTACTTC.

This clone was counted only a few times. The V call is TRBV5-6, the J call TRBJ2-7, with TRBD1 identical over 9 bases. V was pared by 5 bases and J by 3 bases, with 6 bases of the junction left unmatched. This CDR3 has 14 residues. The V gene's germline CDR1 is SGHDT and CDR2 YYEEEE. This CDR3 is CASRLDRGGYEQYF. The CDR3 coding sequence is TGTGCCAGCAGGCTGGACAGGGGAGGCTACGAGCAGTACTTC.

Here the CDR3 DNA reads TGTGCCAGCACCCGTGGACAGGCCACGATAACCCAAGAGACCCAGTACTTC. This gives the protein CASTRGQATITQETQYF. V is TRBV5-4 and J is TRBJ2-5, with 7 bases aligning to TRBD1. V shed 6 bases and J 1 base; nucleotides not matched to a gene: 15. This CDR3 is built from 17 residues. Germline V gene lookup returns CDR1 SGHNT and CDR2 YYREEE (reference sequence).

The chain employs TRBV5-6 and TRBJ2-6, with unresolved D. Germline CDR1 is SGHDT and CDR2 is YYEEEE. CDR3 length: 14 residues. V lost 1 base and J 0 bases, leaving 2 bases between the germline ends. CDR3 in amino acids: CASSLSSGANVLTF. In nucleotides, the CDR3 is TGTGCCAGCAGCTTGAGCTCTGGGGCCAACGTCCTGACTTTC.

The chain is built from TRBV5-1 and TRBJ2-5; D gene ambiguous. Between the trimmed V and J ends, which lost 2 bases and 1 base, there was a span of 9 bases. This CDR3 is built from 14 residues. Germline V CDR1 and CDR2: SGHRS, YFSETQ. The CDR3 reads CASSFADPQETQYF. In nucleotides, the CDR3 is TGCGCCAGCAGCTTTGCAGATCCCCAAGAGACCCAGTACTTC.

The chain combines TRBV30 with TRBJ2-3; D perhaps matches TRBD2 (5 bases). Germline-derived CDR1 and CDR2 are GTSNPN and SVGIG (reference sequence). The CDR3 totals 14 residues. The CDR3 is CASQVGVGTDTQYF. The CDR3 coding sequence is TGTGCTTCCCAAGTCGGGGTGGGCACAGATACGCAGTATTTT.

The chain recombines TRBV7-2 with TRBJ2-7; 7 positions match TRBD1. This CDR3 contains 14 residues. Germline V lookup: CDR1 SGHTA, CDR2 FQGNSA. The trim removed 1 base at V and 5 bases at J, leaving 5 bases unmatched. Here the CDR3 reads CASSLGQGPHEQYF. The CDR3 DNA reads as TGTGCCAGCAGCTTAGGACAGGGTCCCCACGAGCAGTACTTC. Using reference TRBV7-2 and TRBJ2-7 for the parts outside the CDR3, the full variable domain is GAGVSQSPSNKVTEKGKDVELRCDPISGHTALYWYRQSLGQGLEFLIYFQGNSAPDKSGLPSDRFSAERTGGSVSTLTIQRTQQEDSAVYLCASSLGQGPHEQYFGPGTRLTVT.

This clone was seen only a few times. The chain is built from TRBV28 and TRBJ2-3; D gene uncertain. This CDR3 has 15 amino acids. Germline V gives CDR1 MDHEN, CDR2 SYDVKM. Trimming took off 3 bases at V and 2 bases at J, with 12 bases between the two ends. The CDR3 loop is CASSFPSLYTDTQYF. The CDR3 coding sequence is TGTGCCAGCAGTTTCCCCAGCCTTTACACAGATACGCAGTATTTT.

This rearrangement joins TRBV25-1 to TRBJ1-4; 7 positions match TRBD1. The CDR3 sequence is 13 residues long. The germline V gene encodes CDR1 MGHDK and CDR2 SYGVNS. After removal of 6 bases from V and 5 bases from J, the junction contained 3 bases not matched to a gene. CDR3 protein: CASRGQLNEKLFF. The CDR3 coding sequence is TGTGCCAGCAGGGGACAGTTGAATGAAAAACTGTTTTTT.

Concerning this clone: This sample includes further DNA sequences coding for the same CDR3. The chain recombines TRBV30 with TRBJ2-7; D is unclear. This CDR3 contains 12 residues. The ends were cut back, 0 bases at V and 4 bases at J, with 7 bases in the middle. The germline V gene encodes CDR1 GTSNPN and CDR2 SVGIG (reference sequence). The DNA of the CDR3 is TGTGCCTGGAGTGTAACCGGGTACGAGCAGTACTTC. It translates to CAWSVTGYEQYF.

In its sample, this clone was seen a few times. V and J are TRBV9 and TRBJ2-5; the D is unclear. V was shortened by 3 bases and J by 5 bases, with 26 bases between the two germline ends. The CDR3 contains 18 residues. Germline V gives CDR1 SGDLS, CDR2 YYNGEE. CDR3 loop: CASSDRVPTGHKGETQYF. In DNA, the CDR3 is TGTGCCAGCAGCGACCGGGTCCCAACGGGCCATAAAGGGGAGACCCAGTACTTC.

The chain joins TRBV10-3 to TRBJ1-1; 8 nucleotides match TRBD1. The germline CDR1 and CDR2 sequences are ENHRY and SYGVKD. J was trimmed by 1 base and V by 4 bases; bases with no gene match: 2. There are 14 residues in the CDR3. In nucleotides, the CDR3 is TGTGCCATCAGTGTGGGACAGGAGAACACTGAAGCTTTCTTT. Translation gives CAISVGQENTEAFF.

The J gene is TRBJ2-7, the V gene TRBV30, with TRBD1 matching 7 bases. CDR3 size: 14 residues. V lost 3 bases to trimming and J lost 2 bases; unmatched junction nucleotides: 7. Germline assignment: CDR1 GTSNPN and CDR2 SVGIG (reference sequence). The CDR3, as DNA: TGTGCCTGGAGAGCCGGGACAGCGGCCTACGAGCAGTACTTC. This translates into CAWRAGTAAYEQYF.

This chain connects TRBV29-1 to TRBJ2-2, with TRBD1 matching 8 bases. V shed 1 base, J shed 4 bases, and the junction held 8 bases outside the gene matches. This CDR3 has 16 residues. CDR1 is SQVTM, CDR2 ANQGSEA, per germline. The CDR3 reads CSVEVWDRSSTGELFF. CDR3 coding DNA: TGCAGCGTTGAAGTTTGGGACAGGTCAAGCACCGGGGAGCTGTTTTTT.

CDR3 loop: CASSSRTGKGEQFF. CDR3 sequence (DNA): TGTGCCAGCAGCTCTCGGACAGGGAAGGGTGAGCAGTTCTTC. V usage is TRBV7-2 and J usage is TRBJ2-1; the match to TRBD1 covers 8 bases. Germline CDR1 reads SGHTA; CDR2 reads FQGNSA. V gave up 4 bases and J gave up 9 bases; unmatched junction bases: 8. The CDR3 runs 14 residues.

The chain joins TRBV30 to TRBJ1-1; 12 positions match TRBD1. The junction had 13 bases not matched to a gene; V was cut back by 5 bases and J by 6 bases. There are 16 residues in the CDR3. Per the germline V gene, CDR1 is GTSNPN and CDR2 is SVGIG (reference sequence). This CDR3 reads CAWERMGQGAIPEAFF. The CDR3 DNA follows: TGTGCCTGGGAGAGAATGGGACAGGGGGCTATCCCTGAAGCTTTCTTT.

The J gene is TRBJ2-1, the V gene TRBV29-1; 7 bases match TRBD1. Germline trimming cut 2 bases from V and 5 bases from J; bases unmatched to any gene: 3. CDR3 length: 13 residues. Germline V CDR1 and CDR2: SQVTM, ANQGSEA. The chain's CDR3 is CSVERDRNNEQFF. In DNA, the CDR3 is TGCAGCGTTGAAAGGGACAGAAACAATGAGCAGTTCTTC.